Below, 7 T cell receptor beta chains from the same sample are listed, as sequenced in a study of shared clonotypes between healthy human individuals. Sequencing used immunoSEQ multiplex PCR; TCRdb keeps in-frame clones, though not all of them. The sample lists fewer than 600,000 clones, more than 65% occurring once. The sequenced sample was PBMCs. All receptors come from a woman aged 40 to 50 in good health. Some clones in this sample may be carry-over from other donors' samples.

J is TRBJ2-5 and V is TRBV10-3; D may match TRBD1 or TRBD2 (6 bases each). Germline assignment: CDR1 ENHRY and CDR2 SYGVKD. The V end was cut by 8 bases, the J end by 1 base, with 11 bases between. The CDR3 has 13 residues. CDR3 amino acids: CAIGGGPQETQYF. In nucleotides, the CDR3 is TGTGCCATCGGAGGGGGTCCCCAAGAGACCCAGTACTTC.

The chain carries TRBV5-1 and TRBJ2-1; 13 nucleotides align to TRBD2. With 0 bases clipped from V and 9 bases from J, the junction kept 6 bases outside the gene matches. There are 16 residues in the CDR3. The germline V gene encodes CDR1 SGHRS and CDR2 YFSETQ. The chain's CDR3 is CASSLGTSGSSGEQFF. Written as DNA, the CDR3 is TGCGCCAGCAGCTTGGGGACTAGCGGGAGTAGTGGTGAGCAGTTCTTC.

The chain couples TRBV28 to TRBJ2-6, with D uncertain. CDR1 and CDR2 from the germline V gene are MDHEN and SYDVKM. This CDR3 is built from 15 residues. The ends were cut back, 6 bases at V and 2 bases at J, with 11 bases in the middle. CDR3 bases: TGTGCCAGCAGCCCCCTTGAGGCTGGGGCCAACGTCCTGACTTTC. This translates into CASSPLEAGANVLTF.

Only a few counts were recorded for this clone. The CDR3 sequence is CASKVGEPDQPQHF. CDR3 nucleotide sequence: TGTGCCAGCAAGGTTGGGGAACCGGATCAGCCCCAGCATTTT. The rearrangement links TRBV25-1 to TRBJ1-5; no reliable D call. Germline V gene data show CDR1 as MGHDK and CDR2 as SYGVNS. V was trimmed by 7 bases and J by 5 bases, leaving 15 bases between them. This CDR3 comprises 14 residues.

The genes are TRBV6-1 and TRBJ2-1; D ambiguous. The V end lost 2 bases, the J end lost 4 bases, and 12 bases lay between the germline ends. Germline CDR1 and CDR2: MNHNS and SASEGT. CDR3 length: 15 residues. DNA for the CDR3: TGTGCCAGCAGTGAATGGGGTTTGACTTACAATGAGCAGTTCTTC. Encoded protein: CASSEWGLTYNEQFF.

The rearrangement joins TRBV18 to TRBJ1-4; tentative D call: TRBD1 (6 bases). The germline gives CDR1 KGHSH, CDR2 LQKENI. V shed 3 bases and J shed 10 bases, with 18 bases lying between them. The CDR3 runs 15 residues. CDR3 coding DNA: TGTGCCAGCTCACCCCCCGGGACACCGGGGGGAAAACTGTTTTTT. Amino acids: CASSPPGTPGGKLFF.

The CDR3 loop is CASRPTGRGENQPQHF. The CDR3 DNA is TGTGCCAGCAGACCGACAGGGAGGGGAGAAAATCAGCCCCAGCATTTT. The V call is TRBV7-9, the J call TRBJ1-5, with 7 bases aligning to TRBD1. The CDR3 consists of 16 residues. V gave up 6 bases and J gave up 4 bases; unmatched junction bases: 12. Germline loops: CDR1 SEHNR, CDR2 FQNEAQ (reference sequence).